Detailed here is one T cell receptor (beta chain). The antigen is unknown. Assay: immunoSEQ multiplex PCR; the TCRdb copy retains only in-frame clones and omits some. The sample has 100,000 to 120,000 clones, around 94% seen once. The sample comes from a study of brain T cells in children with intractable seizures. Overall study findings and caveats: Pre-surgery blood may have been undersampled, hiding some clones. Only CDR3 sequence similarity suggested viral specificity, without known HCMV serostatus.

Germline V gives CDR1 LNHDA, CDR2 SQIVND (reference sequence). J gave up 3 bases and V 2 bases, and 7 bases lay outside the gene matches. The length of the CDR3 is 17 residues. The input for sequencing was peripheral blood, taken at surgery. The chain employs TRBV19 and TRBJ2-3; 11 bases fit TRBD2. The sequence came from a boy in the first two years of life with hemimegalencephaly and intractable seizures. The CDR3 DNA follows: TGTGCCAGTAGTATATTGCTACTAGCGGGGGATACAGATACGCAGTATTTT. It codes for CASSILLLAGDTDTQYF. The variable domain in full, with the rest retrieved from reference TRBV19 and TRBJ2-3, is DGGITQSPKYLFRKEGQNVTLSCEQNLNHDAMYWYRQDPGQGLRLIYYSQIVNDFQKGDIAEGYSVSREKKESFPLTVTSAQKNPTAFYLCASSILLLAGDTDTQYFGPGTRLTVL.